This T cell receptor beta chain was sequenced in a study of beta chain features in type 1 diabetes. The germline gives CDR1 LGHNA, CDR2 YNFKEQ. V was pared by 0 bases and J by 3 bases, with 12 bases between. The CDR3 covers 15 residues. This clone occurred a few times. Antigen unknown. The study, taken as a whole, reports: Type 1 diabetes patients showed fewer insertions and more deletions at VDJ junctions. Naive, central memory and Treg TCRB repertoires seemed to resemble each other more closely in patients than they did in healthy donors. A moderate, significant TCRB CDR3 shortening appeared in type 1 diabetes across four CD4+ subsets.

Expressed TCRB transcripts got sequenced, as all isolated RNA was reverse transcribed. Sequencing used immunoSEQ multiplex PCR; TCRdb keeps in-frame clones, though not all of them. The table has 140,000 or so clones, about 9.4% seen once. Sequenced material: naive CD4+ T cells from blood. The V gene is TRBV4-2, the J gene TRBJ2-7, with TRBD1 as a possible D gene (5 bases). The sequence was obtained from a man aged 18 to 30 in good health. CDR3 amino acids: CASSQDLQGNYEQYF. CDR3 nucleotides: TGTGCCAGCAGCCAAGATCTTCAGGGAAACTACGAGCAGTACTTC.